This T cell receptor (beta chain) was retrieved from a study of early stage breast cancer tumors. On the study more broadly: Most invasive tumors, about 75% of the 16, were ER+/PR+/HER2-.

Trimming at V came to 2 bases and at J to 1 base, leaving 1 base not matched to a gene. The CDR3 has 15 residues. Germline values: CDR1 SGHDT, CDR2 YYEEEE. Method: immunoSEQ multiplex PCR; TCRdb's copy keeps in-frame clones and lacks some. The repertoire has over 40,000 clones, roughly 78% of them found once; the top ten carry 3% to 4%. A word on this clone: Its antigen is unidentified.

Study-wide findings and caveats: Blood repertoires resembled normal breast more than tumor. Compared with adjacent normal breast tissue, tumors showed approximately 2.5-fold greater T cell density and higher clonality.

This rearrangement joins TRBV5-6 to TRBJ2-1, with 9 bases that match TRBD1. What was sequenced was blood. The clonotype comes from a person aged 40 to 49 with breast cancer. The CDR3 loop is CASSLQGASYNEQFF. The CDR3 nucleotides read TGTGCCAGCAGCTTACAGGGGGCGTCCTACAATGAGCAGTTCTTC.